The T cell receptor (beta chain) described here comes from a study of blood T cell repertoires in COVID-19. In the study overall: There were acute and convalescent COVID-19 samples, and they came from the United States, Italy and Spain. From T cells, B-cell-depleted T cells, or PBMCs came the material, which was cDNA or gDNA.

How the authors handled the data: Reference gene primer amplification gave nucleated cell count estimates. Assay: immunoSEQ multiplex PCR; the TCRdb copy retains only in-frame clones and omits some. That table furnishes V, J and clone size, whereas the DNA furnished D and trimming. This sample has approximately 76,000 clones, with around 86% found just once. CDR3 length: 14 amino acids. CDR1 SGHRS and CDR2 YFSETQ come from the germline V gene. V shed 4 bases and J 3 bases; nucleotides not matched to a gene: 6. This clone turned up a few times. J is TRBJ1-1 and V is TRBV5-1; 7 nucleotides match TRBD1. The sample consisted of peripheral blood. This receptor was taken from a woman aged 55-70 years with acute or convalescent COVID-19. CDR3: CASSIGTGDTEAFF. As DNA, the CDR3 is TGCGCCAGCAGCATTGGTACAGGGGACACTGAAGCTTTCTTT.